This record looks at one TCR beta chain sequence and its context. The antigen is not known. The sample is drawn from a study of cytomegalovirus exposure and HLA in healthy donors. Background on the study: Approximately 190 million T cells yielded about 120 million unique TCR beta sequences, as an earlier analysis found. Findings and limits, study-wide: According to a later analysis, donors in an Asian-associated ancestry cluster reportedly had fewer N-insertions than the roughly 630-donor mean. Reportedly, diagnosis of cytomegalovirus status by the classifier showed high specificity and sensitivity. Another analysis was done later, and it associated over 15,000 TCR beta sequences with HLA alleles at 0.05 false discovery rate.

Trimming left V 5 bases short and J 4 bases short, with 20 bases between. Germline assignment: CDR1 SGHVS and CDR2 FQNEAQ. CDR3 length: 16 residues. It was with 60 Vbeta and 13 Jbeta primers that the PCR ran. The method was immunoSEQ multiplex PCR; TCRdb's version includes in-frame clones alone and lacks a portion of them. Of some 180,000 clones in the sample, 87% were seen once. The sequence was collected from a boy under 10 years old in good health and CMV-seronegative. Sequenced sample: PBMCs. The chain carries TRBV7-8 and TRBJ1-2; D is perhaps TRBD1 (6 bases). The CDR3 spells CASSRLQGPGGYGYTF. The CDR3 DNA is TGTGCCAGCAGCCGTCTACAGGGACCTGGGGGCTATGGCTACACCTTC.